The rows below give T cell receptor beta chains drawn from one sample of a study of T cell changes during pregnancy in multiple sclerosis. Produced via immunoSEQ multiplex PCR; TCRdb's table is partial and in-frame only. The repertoire holds 80,000 or so clones, with approximately 90% as singletons. Material: peripheral blood, obtained before pregnancy. Every receptor here comes from a female donor with multiple sclerosis, enrolled in a pregnancy study. The CDR3 runs from the conserved cysteine through the conserved F or W. A D gene is named only where the DNA matches it firmly. Size tells how often a clone was seen (once, few, many) or the class of an expanded clone, and some rows leave it out.

V	size	J	D	DNA	CDR3
TRBV19	.	TRBJ1-2	.	TGTGCCAGTAGTATAGGGACAGTGGATTGGCACTATGGCTACACCTTC	CASSIGTVDWHYGYTF
TRBV6-6	.	TRBJ2-3	TRBD1	TGTGCCAGCAGTTATCGAAGACAGGGTTCAGATACGCAGTATTTT	CASSYRRQGSDTQYF
TRBV6-1	.	TRBJ2-1	TRBD2	TGTGCCAGCAGACTAGCGGGAATTACCTACAATGAGCAGTTCTTC	CASRLAGITYNEQFF
TRBV5-1	.	TRBJ2-7	TRBD1	TGCGCCAGCAGCTTGTTAGGGACAGGCGCCTACGAGCAGTACTTC	CASSLLGTGAYEQYF
TRBV29-1	.	TRBJ2-5	TRBD1	TGCAGCGTTACAGGGGTTCGGGAGACCCAGTACTTC	CSVTGVRETQYF
TRBV7-9	few	TRBJ2-7	.	TGTGCCAGCAGCCCTACACTAACCTACGAGCAGTACTTC	CASSPTLTYEQYF
TRBV28	.	TRBJ2-7	.	TGTGCCAGCAGTATAACAGGGAAGTCCTACGAGCAGTACTTC	CASSITGKSYEQYF
TRBV5-1	.	TRBJ1-1	.	TGCGCCAGCAGCTTGGCAGGGGCCAGGGGCACTGAAGCTTTCTTT	CASSLAGARGTEAFF
TRBV11-3	once	TRBJ2-2	TRBD1	TGTGCCAGCAGCCCCGGGACAGGGGTGACAGGGGAGCTGTTTTTT	CASSPGTGVTGELFF
TRBV5-1	.	TRBJ2-1	TRBD2	TGCGCCAGCAGCCCCACGGCGGGAGATTCCTACAATGAGCAGTTCTTC	CASSPTAGDSYNEQFF
TRBV28	.	TRBJ1-4	TRBD1	TGTGCCAGCAGTTTATCGTCAACAGGGGACCCGGCAACTAATGAAAAACTGTTTTTT	CASSLSSTGDPATNEKLFF
TRBV28	.	TRBJ1-5	TRBD1	TGTGCCAGCAGCTTGGACAGGGGGCGAGGGGGGGTTAATCAGCCCCAGCATTTT	CASSLDRGRGGVNQPQHF
TRBV20-1	few	TRBJ1-1	.	TGCAGTGCTGGGCTGACTGAAGCTTTCTTT	CSAGLTEAFF
TRBV27	.	TRBJ2-1	.	TGTGCCAGCAGTCGCCCGGGGAATGAGCAGTTCTTC	CASSRPGNEQFF
TRBV10-3	.	TRBJ1-2	TRBD1	TGTGCCATCGGCCGGGACAGGGACTATGGCTACACCTTC	CAIGRDRDYGYTF
TRBV9	.	TRBJ2-3	TRBD2	TGTGCCAGCAGCTCCGGACTAGCGGAGATTTCGGGTACGCAGTATTTT	CASSSGLAEISGTQYF
TRBV6-5	.	TRBJ1-3	.	TGTGCCAGCAGTTCGCCGACAGGAGACTCTGGAAACACCATATATTTT	CASSSPTGDSGNTIYF
TRBV6-6	.	TRBJ2-3	TRBD1	TGTGCCAGCAGTCAGGACAGGGCCACAGATACGCAGTATTTT	CASSQDRATDTQYF
TRBV6-5	.	TRBJ2-7	.	TGTGCCAGCAGTACCGGGACTCGCCACAACGAGCAGTACTTC	CASSTGTRHNEQYF
TRBV21-1	.	TRBJ2-2	.	TGTGCCAGCAGCAAAGTTTTATGGCAGAACACCGGGGAGCTGTTTTTT	CASSKVLWQNTGELFF
TRBV2	.	TRBJ2-1	.	TGTGCCAGCAGTGTGGGGAGCTCCTCATACAATGAGCAGTTCTTC	CASSVGSSSYNEQFF
TRBV2	.	TRBJ2-1	TRBD2	TGTGCCAGGGGAGAGCGGGAGAGGCGTTACCCTGAGCAGTTCTTC	CARGERERRYPEQFF
TRBV2	.	TRBJ1-1	.	TGTGCCAGCAGTGAATGGGGGGGAACTGAAGCTTTCTTT	CASSEWGGTEAFF
TRBV5-4	.	TRBJ1-2	.	TGTGCCAGCAGCTTGGACGGTAACTATGGCTACACCTTC	CASSLDGNYGYTF
TRBV28	.	TRBJ1-1	.	TGTGCCAGCGGTACAATGAACACTGAAGCTTTCTTT	CASGTMNTEAFF
TRBV7-9	.	TRBJ1-2	.	TGTGCCAGCAGCCCCCCTGGGGCTCATGGCTACACCTTC	CASSPPGAHGYTF
TRBV7-2	.	TRBJ1-5	.	TGTGCCAGCAGCTTGTGGGCAAATAGCAATCAGCCCCAGCATTTT	CASSLWANSNQPQHF
TRBV5-1	.	TRBJ2-3	.	TGCGCCAGCAGCTTGACTAGCCCTAACACAGATACGCAGTATTTT	CASSLTSPNTDTQYF
TRBV4-2	.	TRBJ2-1	TRBD2	TGTGCCAGCAGCCAAGCACTAGCGGCCCTTCCCTACAATGAGCAGTTCTTC	CASSQALAALPYNEQFF
TRBV28	.	TRBJ2-7	TRBD2	TGTGCCAGCAGCAAGGGACTAGCCCCCTTCGAGCAGTACTTC	CASSKGLAPFEQYF
TRBV14	once	TRBJ2-1	TRBD2	TGTGCCAGCAGCCGGGGAGTGGAGGGAGGGCCCTACAATGAGCAGTTCTTC	CASSRGVEGGPYNEQFF
TRBV9	.	TRBJ1-2	TRBD1	TGTGCCAGCAGCGGGACAGGACCCGGCTACACCTTC	CASSGTGPGYTF
TRBV7-2	.	TRBJ2-7	.	TGTGCCAGCAGCTTAGTGTTCAGGGACGAGCAGTACTTC	CASSLVFRDEQYF
TRBV6-1	.	TRBJ1-5	TRBD1	TGTGCCAGCAGTTGGACAGGTGGAGTTGATCAGCCCCAGCATTTT	CASSWTGGVDQPQHF